The following is a TCR beta chain sequence with its context. Its antigen is still unknown. This sample is drawn from a study of cytomegalovirus exposure and HLA in healthy donors. Regarding the study as a whole: In all likelihood, a cluster of highly shared sequence variants was a sequencing artifact.

CDR3 length equals 17 residues. V dropped 7 bases and J dropped 5; count of bases not matched to a gene: 15. The germline V gene has CDR1 SNHLY and CDR2 FYNNEI. The study ran its PCR with 60 Vbeta and 13 Jbeta primers. Produced via immunoSEQ multiplex PCR; TCRdb's table is partial and in-frame only. The top ten clones hold roughly 5.7% of a sample with 90,000 to 140,000 clones, 65% to 85% of them seen once. The chain has TRBV2 and TRBJ2-1; 9 bases are shared with TRBD2. The TCR comes from a male donor in good health and CMV-seronegative. Sample: PBMCs. CDR3 region: CASIRSGGPGGNNEQFF. CDR3 bases: TGTGCCAGCATTCGAAGCGGGGGGCCGGGGGGGAACAATGAGCAGTTCTTC.